The 3 T cell receptor beta chains given below trace back to one sample, sequenced in a study of T-cell memory formation after mild COVID-19. TCRdb redid the calling of the 5' RACE reads with MiXCR, one entry per CDR3 protein. The sample has a few hundred thousand distinct CDR3 sequences, around a quarter seen once. The sequencing sample was made of PBMCs or a T cell subset sorted from them (not recorded which). These TCRs come from an adult woman who had mild COVID-19 (a few samples of this study predate the infection). Cell type and time point are not known.

The chain joins TRBV11-2 to TRBJ2-2; maybe TRBD2 (7 bases). The V gene lost 3 bases and the J gene lost 8 bases, with 19 bases spanning the gap. This CDR3 is built from 16 residues. Germline lookup yields CDR1 SGHAT and CDR2 FQNNGV. Here the CDR3 DNA reads TGTGCCAGCAGCTTTCGGGGGGCCGGTTGGGGAGGGGAGCTGTTTTTT. This gives the protein CASSFRGAGWGGELFF.

This clonotype was counted only a few times. This chain links TRBV15 with TRBJ2-7; a possible D gene is TRBD1 (6 bases). The CDR3 is made up of 13 amino acids. Deletions cut 3 bases from V and 7 bases from J, with 13 bases between. Per the germline V gene, CDR1 is LNHNV and CDR2 is YYDKDF (reference sequence). As DNA, the CDR3 is TGTGCCACCAGCAGCAGGGTTAGGGGGGAGCAGTACTTC. This gives the protein CATSSRVRGEQYF.

J is TRBJ2-3 and V is TRBV4-1, with 16 bases lining up with TRBD2. CDR3 length: 18 amino acids. Germline V lookup: CDR1 MGHRA, CDR2 YSYEKL. Trimming removed 4 bases from V and 0 bases from J; junction bases left unmatched: 4. The chain's CDR3 is CASSPGTSGRASTDTQYF. The CDR3 DNA follows: TGCGCCAGCAGCCCGGGGACTAGCGGGAGGGCCAGCACAGATACGCAGTATTTT.